A selection of T cell receptor beta chains follows, all from one sample in a study of CD8+CD57+ T cells in acquired aplastic anemia. TCRdb processed the reads anew with MiXCR; each CDR3 protein has one entry. The sample carries around 170,000 distinct CDR3 sequences, 35% to 50% recorded once. Sequencing was done on a sample of sorted CD4+, CD8+, or CD8+CD57+ T cells (not recorded which) from PBMCs. These TCRs come from a human donor in good health. CDR3s include the opening cysteine and the closing phenylalanine or tryptophan. The order of the fields is V gene, clone size, J gene, D gene, CDR3 protein, CDR3 DNA. A D gene is named only where the DNA matches it firmly. The size of a clone is reported for some rows only, either as once, few or many, or as a class for expanded clones.

v_call: TRBV12-3/TRBV12-4; clone_size: -; j_call: TRBJ1-5; d_call: -; cdr3_aa: CASSSDKGGPNQPQHF; cdr3_nt: TGTGCCAGCAGTTCGGACAAGGGGGGGCCCAATCAGCCCCAGCATTTT
v_call: TRBV7-2; clone_size: many; j_call: TRBJ1-6; d_call: -; cdr3_aa: CASSLSGTYNSPLHF; cdr3_nt: TGTGCCAGCAGCTTGTCGGGCACCTATAATTCACCCCTCCACTTT
v_call: TRBV2; clone_size: few; j_call: TRBJ1-1; d_call: -; cdr3_aa: CASMDPTGMNTEAFF; cdr3_nt: TGTGCCAGCATGGACCCTACGGGGATGAACACTGAAGCTTTCTTT
v_call: TRBV6-2/TRBV6-3; clone_size: many; j_call: TRBJ2-5; d_call: -; cdr3_aa: CASRDQETQYF; cdr3_nt: TGTGCCAGCAGGGACCAAGAGACCCAGTACTTC
v_call: TRBV10-1; clone_size: many; j_call: TRBJ2-2; d_call: TRBD2; cdr3_aa: CASSESGSGRSNTGELFF; cdr3_nt: TGCGCCAGCAGTGAGTCAGGCAGCGGGAGGTCGAACACCGGGGAGCTGTTTTTT
v_call: TRBV2; clone_size: -; j_call: TRBJ2-7; d_call: TRBD1; cdr3_aa: CASADRGHEQYF; cdr3_nt: TGTGCCAGCGCTGACAGGGGGCACGAGCAGTACTTC
v_call: TRBV5-1; clone_size: many; j_call: TRBJ2-2; d_call: -; cdr3_aa: CASRLIADTGELFF; cdr3_nt: TGCGCCAGCAGGCTAATAGCAGACACCGGGGAGCTGTTTTTT
v_call: TRBV2; clone_size: -; j_call: TRBJ2-1; d_call: -; cdr3_aa: CASSESRGRRYGQFF; cdr3_nt: TGTGCCAGCAGTGAATCTCGGGGGAGGCGGTATGGGCAGTTCTTC
v_call: TRBV13; clone_size: many; j_call: TRBJ2-3; d_call: -; cdr3_aa: CASSPLGITDTQYF; cdr3_nt: TGTGCCAGCAGCCCCCTAGGGATCACAGATACGCAGTATTTT
v_call: TRBV6-1; clone_size: many; j_call: TRBJ2-7; d_call: -; cdr3_aa: CASCPRGADSYEQYF; cdr3_nt: TGTGCCAGCTGCCCACGCGGGGCGGATTCCTACGAGCAGTACTTC
v_call: TRBV11-3; clone_size: few; j_call: TRBJ1-1; d_call: -; cdr3_aa: CASSLAPGQTMNTEAFF; cdr3_nt: TGTGCCAGCAGCTTAGCCCCCGGACAGACCATGAACACTGAAGCTTTCTTT
v_call: TRBV20-1; clone_size: -; j_call: TRBJ2-3; d_call: -; cdr3_aa: CSASLVSERTDTQYF; cdr3_nt: TGCAGTGCTAGTCTTGTAAGCGAACGCACAGATACGCAGTATTTT
v_call: TRBV11-2; clone_size: -; j_call: TRBJ1-1; d_call: -; cdr3_aa: CASSLVPDATEAFF; cdr3_nt: TGTGCCAGCAGCTTAGTCCCCGATGCCACTGAAGCTTTCTTT
v_call: TRBV5-1; clone_size: -; j_call: TRBJ1-2; d_call: -; cdr3_aa: CASRFDRNGYTF; cdr3_nt: TGCGCCAGCAGATTTGACCGAAATGGCTACACCTTC
v_call: TRBV20-1; clone_size: -; j_call: TRBJ2-7; d_call: TRBD2; cdr3_aa: CSARDRLAGHLYEQYF; cdr3_nt: TGCAGTGCTAGAGATCGACTAGCGGGACACTTATACGAGCAGTACTTC
v_call: TRBV10-2; clone_size: -; j_call: TRBJ1-6; d_call: -; cdr3_aa: CASSQRGNNSPLHF; cdr3_nt: TGCGCCAGCAGCCAGCGGGGCAATAATTCACCCCTCCACTTT
v_call: TRBV7-9; clone_size: many; j_call: TRBJ2-3; d_call: -; cdr3_aa: CASSADLTDTQYF; cdr3_nt: TGTGCCAGCAGCGCCGACCTCACAGATACGCAGTATTTT
v_call: TRBV20-1; clone_size: -; j_call: TRBJ1-1; d_call: -; cdr3_aa: CTTPGHGSTEAFF; cdr3_nt: TGCACCACTCCGGGACACGGGAGCACTGAAGCTTTCTTC
v_call: TRBV20-1; clone_size: -; j_call: TRBJ2-5; d_call: TRBD2; cdr3_aa: CRGGTSGQGTQCF; cdr3_nt: TGCAGGGGGGGGACTAGCGGGCAAGGGACCCAGTGCTTC
v_call: TRBV4-3; clone_size: few; j_call: TRBJ2-2; d_call: -; cdr3_aa: CASSRQRRGLGTGELFF; cdr3_nt: TGCGCCAGCAGCCGTCAACGGAGGGGGCTTGGCACCGGGGAGCTGTTTTTT
v_call: TRBV20-1; clone_size: -; j_call: TRBJ2-3; d_call: -; cdr3_aa: CSAQKGGGRLDTQYF; cdr3_nt: TGCAGTGCTCAAAAGGGAGGGGGACGTTTAGATACGCAGTATTTT
v_call: TRBV7-2; clone_size: once; j_call: TRBJ2-7; d_call: TRBD2; cdr3_aa: CASNGLAGAEQYF; cdr3_nt: TGTGCCAGCAATGGACTAGCGGGAGCCGAGCAGTACTTC
v_call: TRBV7-9; clone_size: -; j_call: TRBJ1-3; d_call: -; cdr3_aa: CAGSSQETGNTIYF; cdr3_nt: TGTGCCGGCAGCTCACAGGAGACTGGAAACACCATATATTTT
v_call: TRBV5-6; clone_size: -; j_call: TRBJ1-1; d_call: TRBD1; cdr3_aa: CASSFRTGQNTEAFF; cdr3_nt: TGTGCCAGCAGCTTTAGGACAGGCCAGAACACTGAAGCTTTCTTT
v_call: TRBV20-1; clone_size: many; j_call: TRBJ1-5; d_call: TRBD1; cdr3_aa: CSATGTGFRQPQHF; cdr3_nt: TGCAGTGCTACAGGGACAGGGTTTAGACAGCCCCAGCATTTT
v_call: TRBV19; clone_size: -; j_call: TRBJ2-7; d_call: TRBD1; cdr3_aa: CASTGQGAAIYEQYF; cdr3_nt: TGTGCCAGTACGGGACAGGGGGCGGCCATCTACGAGCAGTACTTC
v_call: TRBV18; clone_size: few; j_call: TRBJ1-4; d_call: -; cdr3_aa: CASSPSVEVEKLFF; cdr3_nt: TGTGCCAGCTCACCATCGGTCGAGGTAGAAAAACTGTTTTTT
v_call: TRBV7-3; clone_size: -; j_call: TRBJ2-1; d_call: TRBD2; cdr3_aa: CASSSSTSGRYNEQFF; cdr3_nt: TGTGCCAGCAGCTCTTCGACTAGCGGGAGGTACAATGAGCAGTTCTTC
v_call: TRBV14; clone_size: -; j_call: TRBJ2-5; d_call: -; cdr3_aa: CASSQDITGAGETQYF; cdr3_nt: TGTGCCAGCAGCCAAGATATAACGGGGGCGGGAGAGACCCAGTACTTC
v_call: TRBV2; clone_size: -; j_call: TRBJ2-1; d_call: TRBD2; cdr3_aa: CASSPETSGRIRNEQFF; cdr3_nt: TGTGCCAGCTCACCCGAGACTAGCGGGAGGATAAGGAATGAGCAGTTCTTC
v_call: TRBV2; clone_size: -; j_call: TRBJ2-7; d_call: -; cdr3_aa: CASSEGTYEQYF; cdr3_nt: TGTGCCAGCAGTGAAGGGACCTACGAGCAGTACTTC
v_call: TRBV7-9; clone_size: many; j_call: TRBJ2-2; d_call: TRBD1; cdr3_aa: CASSLTGMGTGELFF; cdr3_nt: TGTGCCAGCAGCCTGACAGGGATGGGCACCGGGGAGCTGTTTTTT
v_call: TRBV28; clone_size: -; j_call: TRBJ2-7; d_call: -; cdr3_aa: CASSLIGVYHEQYF; cdr3_nt: TGTGCCAGCAGTTTGATAGGAGTTTACCACGAGCAGTACTTC
v_call: TRBV15; clone_size: -; j_call: TRBJ1-3; d_call: -; cdr3_aa: CATAPLLGSGNTIYF; cdr3_nt: TGTGCCACGGCTCCCTTGCTCGGGTCTGGAAACACCATATATTTT